This T cell receptor beta chain was recorded in a study of blood T cell repertoires in COVID-19. Study in general: Samples came from the United States, Italy and Spain, spanning acute and convalescent COVID-19. From T cells, B-cell-depleted T cells, or PBMCs came the material, which was cDNA or gDNA.

Germline-derived CDR1 and CDR2 are KGHSH and LQKENI. The trim removed 5 bases at V and 0 bases at J, leaving 12 bases unmatched. This CDR3 region has 19 residues. Sequenced by immunoSEQ multiplex PCR; TCRdb stores in-frame clones only, minus some. The sample lists some 500,000 clones; 85% to 90% were seen once. The clonotype comes from a woman between 50 and 59 years old with COVID-19, enrolled during active disease. The chain joins TRBV18 to TRBJ2-3, with 12 bases lining up with TRBD2. The sequencing input was peripheral blood. CDR3 loop: CASSSLTSGGTTSTDTQYF. CDR3 sequence (DNA): TGTGCCAGCTCATCCCTGACTAGCGGGGGAACCACTAGCACAGATACGCAGTATTTT.